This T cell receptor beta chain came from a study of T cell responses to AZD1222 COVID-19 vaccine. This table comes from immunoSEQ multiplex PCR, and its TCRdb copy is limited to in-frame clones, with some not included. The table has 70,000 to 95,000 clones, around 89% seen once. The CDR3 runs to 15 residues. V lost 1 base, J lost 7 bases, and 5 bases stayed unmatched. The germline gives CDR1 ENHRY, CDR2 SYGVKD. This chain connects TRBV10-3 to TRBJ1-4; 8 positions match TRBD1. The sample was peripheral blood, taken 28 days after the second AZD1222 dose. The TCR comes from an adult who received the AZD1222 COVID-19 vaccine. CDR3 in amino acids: CAISELQGEAEKLFF. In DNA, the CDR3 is TGTGCCATCAGTGAGTTACAGGGGGAAGCTGAAAAACTGTTTTTT.